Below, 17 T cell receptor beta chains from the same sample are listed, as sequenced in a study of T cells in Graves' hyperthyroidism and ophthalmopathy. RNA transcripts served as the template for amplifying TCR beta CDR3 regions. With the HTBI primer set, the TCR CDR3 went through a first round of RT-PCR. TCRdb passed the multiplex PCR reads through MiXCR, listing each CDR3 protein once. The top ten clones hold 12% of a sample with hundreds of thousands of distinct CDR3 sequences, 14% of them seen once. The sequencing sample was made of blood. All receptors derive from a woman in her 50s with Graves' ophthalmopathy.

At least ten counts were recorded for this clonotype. This CDR3 reads CAWSFHLSGANVLTF. The DNA for the CDR3 is TGTGCCTGGAGTTTTCACCTCTCTGGGGCCAACGTCCTGACTTTC. The V call is TRBV30, the J call TRBJ2-6; D is undetermined. Germline V CDR1 and CDR2: GTSNPN, SVGIG (reference sequence). Trimming removed 2 bases at V and 0 bases at J, with 8 bases between. The CDR3 consists of 15 residues.

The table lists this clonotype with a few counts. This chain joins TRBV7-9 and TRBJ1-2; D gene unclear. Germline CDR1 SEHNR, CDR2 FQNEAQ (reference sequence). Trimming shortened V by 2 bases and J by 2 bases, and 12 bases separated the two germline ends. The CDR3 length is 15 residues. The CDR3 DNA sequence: TGTGCCAGCAGCTTAATTAGGAGATTAAACTATGGCTACACCTTC. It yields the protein CASSLIRRLNYGYTF.

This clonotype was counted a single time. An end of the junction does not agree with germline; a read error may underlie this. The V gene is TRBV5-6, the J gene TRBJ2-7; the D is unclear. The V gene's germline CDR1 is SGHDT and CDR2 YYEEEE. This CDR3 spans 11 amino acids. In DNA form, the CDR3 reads TGTGCCAGCAGCTTGTTATACGTGCAGTACTTC. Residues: CASSLLYVQYF.

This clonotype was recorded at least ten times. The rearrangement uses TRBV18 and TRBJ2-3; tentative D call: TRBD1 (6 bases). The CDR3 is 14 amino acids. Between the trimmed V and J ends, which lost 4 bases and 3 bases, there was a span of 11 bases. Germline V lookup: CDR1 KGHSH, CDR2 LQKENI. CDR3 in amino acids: CASSQYRVTDTQYF. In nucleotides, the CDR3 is TGTGCCAGCTCACAATACAGGGTGACAGATACGCAGTATTTT. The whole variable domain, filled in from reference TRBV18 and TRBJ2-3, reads NAGVMQNPRHLVRRRGQEARLRCSPMKGHSHVYWYRQLPEEGLKFMVYLQKENIIDESGMPKERFSAEFPKEGPSILRIQQVVRGDSAAYFCASSQYRVTDTQYFGPGTRLTVL.

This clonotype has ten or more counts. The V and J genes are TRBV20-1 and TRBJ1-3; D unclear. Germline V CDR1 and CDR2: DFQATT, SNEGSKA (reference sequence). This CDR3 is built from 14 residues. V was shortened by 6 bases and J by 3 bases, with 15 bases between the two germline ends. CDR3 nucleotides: TGCAGTGCCCGGAACCGGAGAGGTGGAAACACCATATATTTT. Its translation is CSARNRRGGNTIYF.

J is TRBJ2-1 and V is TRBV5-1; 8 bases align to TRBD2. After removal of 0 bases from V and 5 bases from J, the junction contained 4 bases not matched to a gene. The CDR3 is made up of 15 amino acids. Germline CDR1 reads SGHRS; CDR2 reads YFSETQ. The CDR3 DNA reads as TGCGCCAGCAGCTTGGGACTAGCGCGTCACAATGAGCAGTTCTTC. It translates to CASSLGLARHNEQFF.

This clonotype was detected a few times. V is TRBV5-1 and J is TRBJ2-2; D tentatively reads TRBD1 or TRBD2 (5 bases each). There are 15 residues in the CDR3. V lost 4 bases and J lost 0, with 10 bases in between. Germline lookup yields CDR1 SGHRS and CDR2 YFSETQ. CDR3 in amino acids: CASSPGPTNTGELFF. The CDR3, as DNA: TGCGCCAGCAGCCCGGGGCCCACGAACACCGGGGAGCTGTTTTTT.

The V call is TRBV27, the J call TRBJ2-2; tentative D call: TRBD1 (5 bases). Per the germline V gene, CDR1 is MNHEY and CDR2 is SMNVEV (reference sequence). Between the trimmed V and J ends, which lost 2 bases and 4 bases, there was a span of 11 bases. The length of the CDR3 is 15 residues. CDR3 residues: CASSLGAGPTGELFF. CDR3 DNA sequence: TGTGCCAGCAGTTTAGGTGCAGGGCCCACCGGGGAGCTGTTTTTT.

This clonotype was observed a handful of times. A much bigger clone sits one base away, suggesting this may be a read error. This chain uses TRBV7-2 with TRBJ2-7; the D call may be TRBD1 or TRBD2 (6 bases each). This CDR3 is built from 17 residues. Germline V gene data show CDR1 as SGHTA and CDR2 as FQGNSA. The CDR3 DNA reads TGTGCCTGCAGCTTGGCGCAAGGAGGGGGTATTAGCTACGAGCAGTACTTC. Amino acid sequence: CACSLAQGGGISYEQYF.

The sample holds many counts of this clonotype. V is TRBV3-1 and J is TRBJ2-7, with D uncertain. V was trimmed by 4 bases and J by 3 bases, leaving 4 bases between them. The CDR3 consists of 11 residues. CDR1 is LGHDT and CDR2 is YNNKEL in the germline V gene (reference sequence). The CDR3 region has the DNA TGTGCCAGCAGCCGGGGCTACGAGCAGTACTTC. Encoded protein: CASSRGYEQYF.

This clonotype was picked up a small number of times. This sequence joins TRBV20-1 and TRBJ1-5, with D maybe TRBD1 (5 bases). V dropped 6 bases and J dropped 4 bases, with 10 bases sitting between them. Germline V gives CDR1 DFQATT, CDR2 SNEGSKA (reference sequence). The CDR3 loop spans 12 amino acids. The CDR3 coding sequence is TGCAGTGCCAAGACAGTTAATCAGCCCCAGCATTTT. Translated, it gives CSAKTVNQPQHF.

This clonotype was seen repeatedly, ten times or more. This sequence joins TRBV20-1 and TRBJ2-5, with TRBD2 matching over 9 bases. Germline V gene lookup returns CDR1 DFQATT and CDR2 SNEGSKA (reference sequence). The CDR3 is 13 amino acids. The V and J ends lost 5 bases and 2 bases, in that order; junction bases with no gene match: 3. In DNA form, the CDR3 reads TGCAGTGCTCTGACTAGCGGACAAGAGACCCAGTACTTC. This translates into CSALTSGQETQYF.

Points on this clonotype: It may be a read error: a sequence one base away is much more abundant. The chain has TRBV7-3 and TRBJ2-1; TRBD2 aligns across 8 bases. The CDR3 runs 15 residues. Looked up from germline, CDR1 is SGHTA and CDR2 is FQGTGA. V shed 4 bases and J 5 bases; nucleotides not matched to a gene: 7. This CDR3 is CASSSAGEPHNEQFF. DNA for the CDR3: TGTGCCAGCAGCTCAGCGGGAGAGCCCCACAATGAGCAGTTCTTC.

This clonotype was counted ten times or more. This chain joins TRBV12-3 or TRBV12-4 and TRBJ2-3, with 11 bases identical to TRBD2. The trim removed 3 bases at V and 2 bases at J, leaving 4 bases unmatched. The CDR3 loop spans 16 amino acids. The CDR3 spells CASSFPTSGITDTQYF. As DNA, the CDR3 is TGTGCCAGCAGTTTCCCGACTAGCGGGATCACAGATACGCAGTATTTT.

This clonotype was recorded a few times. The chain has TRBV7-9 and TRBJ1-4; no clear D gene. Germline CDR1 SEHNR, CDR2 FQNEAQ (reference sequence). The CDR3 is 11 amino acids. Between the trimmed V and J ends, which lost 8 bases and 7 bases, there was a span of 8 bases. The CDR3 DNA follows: TGTGCCAGCGGTTTCGGTGAAAAACTGTTTTTT. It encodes CASGFGEKLFF.

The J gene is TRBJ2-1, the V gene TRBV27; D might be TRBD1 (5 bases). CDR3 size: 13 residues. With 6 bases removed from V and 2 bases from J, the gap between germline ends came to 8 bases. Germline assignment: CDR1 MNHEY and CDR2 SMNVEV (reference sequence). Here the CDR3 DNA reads TGTGCCAGCAGCGGACAAACCTACAATGAGCAGTTCTTC. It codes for CASSGQTYNEQFF.

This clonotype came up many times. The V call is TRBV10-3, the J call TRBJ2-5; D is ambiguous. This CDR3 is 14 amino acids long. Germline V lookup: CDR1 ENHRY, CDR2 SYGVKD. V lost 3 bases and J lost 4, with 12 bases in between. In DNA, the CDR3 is TGTGCCATCAGTGACTACCAATCTGGAGAGACCCAGTACTTC. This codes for CAISDYQSGETQYF.